This T cell receptor (beta chain) was observed in a study of identical twins. TCRdb passed the 5' RACE reads through MiXCR, listing each CDR3 protein once. The table has about 700,000 distinct CDR3 sequences, under 9% seen once. This clonotype was seen at least ten times. Its cognate antigen is unknown. Study-level findings and limits: Twins shared out-of-frame alpha sequences with excess low generation probability.

These same records also appear under a second study, on yellow fever vaccine responses in identical twins.

The sample taken for sequencing was PBMCs. This receptor was taken from a young woman in good health.

The CDR3 region has the DNA TGCAGTGCAACCGGGACTAACCGAAATGAGCAGTTCTTC. This gives the protein CSATGTNRNEQFF. The chain links TRBV20-1 to TRBJ2-1; the match to TRBD2 covers 7 bases. Looked up from germline, CDR1 is DFQATT and CDR2 is SNEGSKA (reference sequence). V dropped 6 bases and J dropped 7; count of bases not matched to a gene: 9. The CDR3 length is 13 residues.